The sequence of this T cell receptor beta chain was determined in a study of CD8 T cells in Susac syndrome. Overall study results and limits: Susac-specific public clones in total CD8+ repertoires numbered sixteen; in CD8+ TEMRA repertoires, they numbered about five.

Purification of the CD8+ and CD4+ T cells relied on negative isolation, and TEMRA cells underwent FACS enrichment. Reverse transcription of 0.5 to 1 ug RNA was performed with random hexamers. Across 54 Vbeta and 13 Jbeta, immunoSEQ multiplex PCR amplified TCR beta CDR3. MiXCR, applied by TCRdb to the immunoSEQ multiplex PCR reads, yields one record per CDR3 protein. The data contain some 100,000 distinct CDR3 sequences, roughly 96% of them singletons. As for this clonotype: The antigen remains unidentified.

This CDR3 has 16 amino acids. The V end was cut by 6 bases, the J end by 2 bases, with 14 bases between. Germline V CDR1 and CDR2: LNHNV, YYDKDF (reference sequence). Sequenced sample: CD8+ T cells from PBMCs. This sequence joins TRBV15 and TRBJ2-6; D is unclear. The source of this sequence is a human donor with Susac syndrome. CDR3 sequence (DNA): TGTGCCACCAGACCTAGACACTTACCTGGGGCCAACGTCCTGACTTTC. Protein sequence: CATRPRHLPGANVLTF.